Presented here are 28 T cell receptor beta chains from one specimen sequenced in a study of identical twins. TCRdb analysed the 5' RACE reads with MiXCR anew, one entry per CDR3 protein. The sample includes hundreds of thousands of distinct CDR3 sequences, roughly 8.6% of them seen just once. The sample was also reused in another study, on yellow fever vaccine responses in identical twins.

The specimen was memory (CD45RO+) T cells sorted from blood. All receptors derive from a woman in her late teens or twenties in good health.

The V and J genes are TRBV4-2 and TRBJ2-2, with D unresolved. The CDR3 spans 15 residues. Germline V lookup: CDR1 LGHNA, CDR2 YNFKEQ. Trimming cost V 4 bases and J 5 bases, with 14 bases left between them. The CDR3 sequence: CASSRPQDRTGELFF. The CDR3 coding sequence is TGTGCCAGCAGCCGCCCCCAGGATCGGACCGGGGAGCTGTTTTTT.

This clonotype was detected ten times or more. The chain recombines TRBV5-6 with TRBJ1-5; TRBD1 agrees at 7 bases. The CDR3 runs to 15 residues. Trimming took 4 bases from V and 4 from J; bases not matched to a gene: 8. Germline loops: CDR1 SGHDT, CDR2 YYEEEE. The CDR3 sequence is CASSRRQGLNQPQHF. In DNA, the CDR3 is TGTGCCAGCAGCCGACGACAGGGTCTTAATCAGCCCCAGCATTTT.

This clonotype has more than one count but fewer than ten. The chain employs TRBV29-1 and TRBJ2-7, with D perhaps matching TRBD1 or TRBD2 (5 bases each). The V and J ends lost 7 bases and 3 bases respectively, with 19 bases between them. The CDR3 totals 14 residues. CDR1 SQVTM and CDR2 ANQGSEA come from the germline V gene. The DNA for the CDR3 is TGCAGCGCTGTGAGAGGGTTGGGGGTCTACGAGCAGTACTTC. Translating gives CSAVRGLGVYEQYF.

V and J are TRBV28 and TRBJ2-7; D unresolved. CDR3 length equals 14 residues. Trimming cost V 4 bases and J 5 bases, with 15 bases left between them. Germline CDR1 is MDHEN and CDR2 is SYDVKM. CDR3 amino acids: CASSYHPSSHEQYF. The CDR3, as DNA: TGTGCCAGCAGTTACCACCCTTCGAGTCACGAGCAGTACTTC.

With respect to this clonotype: At one end, the junction sequence differs from germline, possibly due to a read error. CDR3 bases: TGTGCCAGCAGATTAGCCAGCGAGCGCCTAAGCACAGATACGCAGTATTTT. This translates into CASRLASERLSTDTQYF. V gene TRBV11-1 combines with J gene TRBJ2-3; D is unclear. CDR1 and CDR2 (germline): SGHAT, FQDESV (reference sequence). The CDR3 runs to 17 residues.

This clonotype was seen ten or more times. The V call is TRBV5-1, the J call TRBJ2-5, with D hard to call. CDR3 length equals 13 residues. V lost 4 bases, J lost 0 bases, and 7 bases lay in between. The germline gives CDR1 SGHRS, CDR2 YFSETQ. The CDR3 loop reads CASSPDNQETQYF. The CDR3 DNA follows: TGCGCCAGCAGCCCCGACAACCAAGAGACCCAGTACTTC.

This rearrangement joins TRBV5-5 to TRBJ2-7; D is undetermined. With 1 base removed from V and 6 bases from J, the gap between germline ends came to 11 bases. The CDR3 is 13 amino acids. Germline V lookup: CDR1 SGHKS, CDR2 YYEKEE (reference sequence). For the CDR3, the DNA is TGTGCCAGCAGCTTGAGTCTTAGTTTCGAGCAGTACTTC. Its protein product is CASSLSLSFEQYF.

The rearrangement links TRBV3-1 to TRBJ2-2; maybe TRBD2 (6 bases). Germline-derived CDR1 and CDR2 are LGHDT and YNNKEL (reference sequence). This CDR3 region has 17 residues. The germline V and J ends were trimmed by 5 bases and 5 bases, with 21 bases remaining between them. This CDR3 reads CASSENRLMGGTGELFF. The CDR3 DNA sequence: TGTGCCAGCAGCGAAAATAGATTAATGGGGGGAACCGGGGAGCTGTTTTTT.

This clonotype was detected many times. The chain couples TRBV29-1 to TRBJ2-5, with 10 nucleotides matching TRBD2. This CDR3 region has 13 residues. V gave up 4 bases and J gave up 5 bases; unmatched junction bases: 4. Germline CDR1 reads SQVTM; CDR2 reads ANQGSEA. Written as DNA, the CDR3 is TGCAGCGTTGCTAGCGGGAGCAGGGAGACCCAGTACTTC. This gives the protein CSVASGSRETQYF.

Worth noting for this clonotype: As the CDR3 is not closed by the conserved phenylalanine or tryptophan, this likely results from a read error. The chain couples TRBV29-1 to TRBJ1-1; 7 bases line up with TRBD1. The CDR3 length is 16 residues. Germline V lookup: CDR1 SQVTM, CDR2 ANQGSEA. V dropped 4 bases and J dropped 4; count of bases not matched to a gene: 15. CDR3 in amino acids: CSVVIPRQGFGTEAFL. Here the CDR3 DNA reads TGCAGCGTTGTTATACCGAGACAGGGTTTTGGCACTGAAGCTTTCCTT.

This clonotype was found many times. The chain carries TRBV12-3 or TRBV12-4 and TRBJ1-1; D uncertain. The CDR3 extends over 13 amino acids. The V end was cut by 5 bases, the J end by 4 bases, with 11 bases between. The CDR3 loop reads CASSQVEGTEAFF. As DNA, the CDR3 is TGTGCCAGCAGTCAGGTGGAAGGCACTGAAGCTTTCTTT.

This clonotype has ten or more counts. This chain joins TRBV29-1 and TRBJ1-2; 9 bases map to TRBD1. The J segment lost 4 bases and the V segment lost 7 bases, leaving 10 bases of the junction unmatched. The CDR3 contains 14 residues. The germline CDR1 and CDR2 sequences are SQVTM and ANQGSEA. The CDR3 loop is CSGATGGGSYGYTF. Written as DNA, the CDR3 is TGCAGCGGTGCCACAGGGGGCGGAAGCTATGGCTACACCTTC.

The chain employs TRBV4-1 and TRBJ2-7, with 10 nucleotides matching TRBD2. Germline values: CDR1 MGHRA, CDR2 YSYEKL. CDR3 length equals 16 residues. V was clipped by 4 bases and J by 3 bases; unmatched bases: 9. CDR3 loop: CASSPSGRTSGYEQYF. CDR3 nucleotides: TGCGCCAGCAGCCCCTCAGGACGGACTAGCGGCTACGAGCAGTACTTC.

This chain links TRBV4-1 with TRBJ2-1; TRBD2 agrees at 8 bases. CDR3 length: 17 residues. The germline V gene encodes CDR1 MGHRA and CDR2 YSYEKL. Trimming cost V 1 base and J 0 bases; bases outside gene matches: 5. Here the CDR3 DNA reads TGCGCCAGCAGCCAAGCACTAGCGGACTTCTCCTACAATGAGCAGTTCTTC. Amino acid sequence: CASSQALADFSYNEQFF.

This clonotype was seen only a few times. The genes are TRBV5-1 and TRBJ2-1; tentative D call: TRBD2 (5 bases). Germline V CDR1 and CDR2: SGHRS, YFSETQ. The CDR3 is 17 amino acids. V lost 2 bases, J lost 5 bases, and 20 bases lay in between. The CDR3 DNA sequence: TGCGCCAGCAGCTTTGAAACTAGTTTCAACTTCAACAATGAGCAGTTCTTC. This translates into CASSFETSFNFNNEQFF.

The chain links TRBV11-3 to TRBJ2-1; D may be TRBD1 (5 bases). The V and J ends lost 1 base and 4 bases respectively, with 8 bases between them. CDR3 length equals 14 residues. Germline CDR1 is SGHNT and CDR2 is YENEEA. CDR3 protein: CASSLATDYNEQFF. The CDR3, as DNA: TGTGCCAGCAGCTTAGCGACAGATTACAATGAGCAGTTCTTC.

The V call is TRBV5-8, the J call TRBJ1-1; TRBD1 might be the D (6 bases). Germline CDR1 is SGHTS and CDR2 is YDEGEE. The CDR3 length is 14 residues. The V end was cut by 4 bases, the J end by 8 bases, with 18 bases between. CDR3 sequence (DNA): TGTGCCAGCAGCCCAAGACAGGTTTTGGCCGAAGCTTTCTTT. Protein sequence: CASSPRQVLAEAFF. The full variable domain, its missing parts supplied by reference TRBV5-8 and TRBJ1-1, is EAGVTQSPTHLIKTRGQQATLRCSPISGHTSVYWYQQALGLGLQFLLWYDEGEERNRGNFPPRFSGRQFPNYSSELNVNALELEDSALYLCASSPRQVLAEAFFGQGTRLTVV.

J is TRBJ1-1 and V is TRBV18; D is unclear. The V gene's germline CDR1 is KGHSH and CDR2 LQKENI. The V gene lost 2 bases and the J gene lost 5 bases, with 15 bases spanning the gap. There are 15 residues in the CDR3. The CDR3 protein is CASSPYPSLGTEAFF. CDR3 in DNA: TGTGCCAGCTCACCATACCCAAGCCTTGGAACTGAAGCTTTCTTT.

In its sample, this clonotype was seen a few times. This chain joins TRBV25-1 and TRBJ1-1, with D perhaps TRBD1 (5 bases). From germline, CDR1 is MGHDK and CDR2 SYGVNS. This CDR3 region has 12 residues. V lost 3 bases and J 8 bases, leaving 10 bases between the germline ends. The CDR3 region is CASSEGTAEAFF. The CDR3 DNA reads as TGTGCCAGCAGTGAGGGGACGGCAGAAGCTTTCTTT.

Only a few counts were recorded for this clonotype. This sequence joins TRBV6-5 and TRBJ2-7, with 9 positions matching TRBD2. This CDR3 comprises 15 residues. After removal of 0 bases from V and 4 bases from J, the junction contained 4 bases not matched to a gene. Germline lookup yields CDR1 MNHEY and CDR2 SVGAGI. In nucleotides, the CDR3 is TGTGCCAGCAGTTACTCGCCAGCGGGAGGTTACGAGCAGTACTTC. It encodes CASSYSPAGGYEQYF.

V gene TRBV29-1 combines with J gene TRBJ2-2, with 10 bases identical to TRBD1. Germline V lookup: CDR1 SQVTM, CDR2 ANQGSEA. The CDR3 consists of 14 residues. V shed 7 bases, J shed 6 bases, and the junction held 8 bases outside the gene matches. CDR3 nucleotides: TGCAGCGCTTGGGACAGGGGATTCTCCGGGGAGCTGTTTTTT. It is translated as CSAWDRGFSGELFF.

This clonotype has a handful of counts. This chain connects TRBV5-1 to TRBJ2-1; D is undetermined. Germline V CDR1 and CDR2: SGHRS, YFSETQ. V lost 0 bases to trimming and J lost 1 base, with 8 bases between them. The CDR3 covers 15 residues. This CDR3 is CASSLGGFSYNEQFF. In DNA form, the CDR3 reads TGCGCCAGCAGCTTGGGTGGCTTTTCCTACAATGAGCAGTTCTTC.

This clonotype was seen a handful of times. The V gene is TRBV4-2, the J gene TRBJ2-7; 7 positions match TRBD1. V was clipped by 4 bases and J by 9 bases; unmatched bases: 39. Germline CDR1 is LGHNA and CDR2 is YNFKEQ. The CDR3 totals 23 residues. This CDR3 is CASSLKPGTDTLNYKIYESRQYV. In nucleotides, the CDR3 is TGTGCCAGCAGCCTGAAACCCGGGACAGATACCCTTAATTACAAAATTTACGAGTCAAGGCAGTACGTC.

This clonotype came up a few times. V usage is TRBV5-1 and J usage is TRBJ1-1, with D unresolved. V lost 4 bases to trimming and J lost 3 bases, with 10 bases between them. CDR3 length equals 13 residues. CDR1 and CDR2 from the germline V gene are SGHRS and YFSETQ. The CDR3 here is CASSINRDTEAFF. The CDR3 region has the DNA TGCGCCAGCAGCATTAACCGGGACACTGAAGCTTTCTTT.

The table lists this clonotype with many counts. The chain is built from TRBV3-1 and TRBJ1-2; TRBD1 matches 8 bases. Unmatched junction bases numbered 5, after V lost 3 bases and J lost 2 bases. Germline V gives CDR1 LGHDT, CDR2 YNNKEL (reference sequence). The CDR3 runs 15 residues. The DNA for the CDR3 is TGTGCCAGCAGCCAGGGACGACAGGGGAACTATGGCTACACCTTC. Encoded protein: CASSQGRQGNYGYTF.

The rearrangement uses TRBV12-3 or TRBV12-4 and TRBJ2-7; D unresolved. Trimming pared 8 bases from V and 1 base from J, leaving 9 bases between. The CDR3 is 12 residues long. The CDR3 DNA reads TGTGCCAGCGGGCGTCCTTCCTACGAGCAGTACTTC. Its translation: CASGRPSYEQYF.

This clonotype turned up a few times. This rearrangement joins TRBV20-1 to TRBJ2-5; a possible D gene is TRBD2 (5 bases). CDR1 DFQATT and CDR2 SNEGSKA come from the germline V gene (reference sequence). The CDR3 is 14 residues long. Trimming took 3 bases from V and 4 from J, leaving 15 bases between them. The CDR3 region is CSASLASLRETQYF. In nucleotides, the CDR3 is TGCAGTGCTAGCTTGGCTAGCCTTCGAGAGACCCAGTACTTC.

In this sample, this clonotype turned up many times. The V gene is TRBV4-1, the J gene TRBJ1-1; D is uncertain. This CDR3 region has 16 residues. V lost 0 bases, J lost 0 bases, and 11 bases lay in between. Germline-derived CDR1 and CDR2 are MGHRA and YSYEKL. This CDR3 reads CASSQDHGRMNTEAFF. The CDR3 nucleotides read TGCGCCAGCAGCCAAGATCACGGTAGAATGAACACTGAAGCTTTCTTT.